The 22 T cell receptor beta chains below were found in one sample sequenced in a study of human T cells and chemical hapten exposure. Via MiXCR, TCRdb re-called the RACE reads, giving one row per CDR3 protein. This table holds fewer than 85,000 distinct CDR3 sequences, 7% to 9.5% found once. Time point denoted: healthy volunteer bleed at 6 weeks. Blood, whole and unfractionated, served as the source for total RNA extraction. The sample comprised whole blood. All receptors come from a female donor in good health. Some clones in this sample may be carry-over from other donors' samples.

This clonotype was found a few times. The chain joins TRBV7-2 to TRBJ1-2; D may be TRBD1 (5 bases). The CDR3 totals 16 residues. V was pared by 5 bases and J by 4 bases, with 20 bases between. Looked up from germline, CDR1 is SGHTA and CDR2 is FQGNSA. The CDR3 sequence is CASSPRPISGLYGYTF. CDR3 coding DNA: TGTGCCAGCAGCCCCCGACCTATTTCAGGGCTCTATGGCTACACCTTC.

This clonotype occurred a few times. This chain connects TRBV5-1 to TRBJ1-3, with D hard to call. This CDR3 region has 15 residues. Germline CDR1 is SGHRS and CDR2 is YFSETQ. V lost 0 bases and J lost 0, with 7 bases in between. As DNA, the CDR3 is TGCGCCAGCAGCTTGGAGGGCCTCTCTGGAAACACCATATATTTT. Amino acids: CASSLEGLSGNTIYF.

The CDR3 DNA reads TGTGCCAGCAGCCCAATAGGCGCAGGGAGGAGCACTGAAGCTTTCTTT. Its translation: CASSPIGAGRSTEAFF. The V gene is TRBV7-2, the J gene TRBJ1-1, with D perhaps matching TRBD1 (5 bases). The V and J ends lost 5 bases and 4 bases respectively, with 20 bases between them. Per the germline V gene, CDR1 is SGHTA and CDR2 is FQGNSA. This CDR3 has 16 amino acids.

This clonotype was observed a handful of times. The CDR3 coding sequence is TGTGCCAGCAGCCAAGGATGCGGCAGGGGGCAGTACTTC. This sequence encodes CASSQGCGRGQYF. J is TRBJ2-4 and V is TRBV3-1, with 7 positions matching TRBD1. Per the germline V gene, CDR1 is LGHDT and CDR2 is YNNKEL (reference sequence). This CDR3 contains 13 residues. Trimming took 1 base from V and 13 from J; bases not matched to a gene: 7.

This clonotype was seen more than once but under ten times. V is TRBV28 and J is TRBJ1-4; maybe TRBD1 (5 bases). In germline, CDR1 is MDHEN, CDR2 SYDVKM. Trimming removed 1 base at V and 5 bases at J, with 8 bases between. The CDR3 is made up of 14 amino acids. The CDR3 sequence: CASSLSGGNEKLFF. For the CDR3, the DNA is TGTGCCAGCAGTTTATCTGGGGGAAATGAAAAACTGTTTTTT.

This clonotype occurred a few times. The genes are TRBV3-1 and TRBJ2-7; 7 bases are shared with TRBD1. The CDR3 length is 14 residues. Germline V gene data show CDR1 as LGHDT and CDR2 as YNNKEL (reference sequence). With V trimmed by 4 bases and J by 6 bases, 9 bases remained unmatched. This chain's CDR3 is CASSPTHRDSEQYF. CDR3 in DNA: TGTGCCAGCAGCCCAACCCACCGGGACAGCGAGCAGTACTTC.

This chain joins TRBV4-1 and TRBJ2-1; TRBD1 agrees at 8 bases. CDR3 size: 19 residues. Germline CDR1 and CDR2: MGHRA and YSYEKL. Trimming took 0 bases from V and 0 from J; bases not matched to a gene: 10. This chain's CDR3 is CASSQDRGQEFPSYNEQFF. CDR3 DNA sequence: TGCGCCAGCAGCCAAGATCGGGGACAGGAGTTCCCCTCCTACAATGAGCAGTTCTTC.

This clonotype occurred many times. The J gene is TRBJ2-1, the V gene TRBV5-1; TRBD1 matches at 9 bases. The germline V gene has CDR1 SGHRS and CDR2 YFSETQ. The V segment lost 7 bases and the J segment 7 bases; nucleotides outside the gene matches: 18. The CDR3 runs 17 residues. CDR3 sequence: CASRQGGRTGRLNEQFF. The CDR3 DNA follows: TGCGCCAGCCGACAGGGGGGCAGGACGGGGCGTTTGAATGAGCAGTTCTTC.

This clonotype was counted ten times or more. CDR3 in DNA: TGTGCCAGCAGCCAGGGACAGTTTTACGAGCAGTACTTC. Amino acid sequence: CASSQGQFYEQYF. The gene calls are TRBV4-2 and TRBJ2-7; 7 bases agree with TRBD1. This CDR3 is built from 13 residues. In germline, CDR1 is LGHNA, CDR2 YNFKEQ. The J segment lost 4 bases and the V segment lost 3 bases, leaving 3 bases of the junction unmatched.

This clonotype was observed many times. The gene calls are TRBV29-1 and TRBJ2-5; D is perhaps TRBD1 or TRBD2 (6 bases each). Germline V gives CDR1 SQVTM, CDR2 ANQGSEA. V lost 7 bases to trimming and J lost 5 bases, with 14 bases between them. CDR3 length: 12 residues. CDR3 sequence reads: CSATGAGETQYF. The CDR3 nucleotides are TGCAGCGCAACGGGGGCAGGGGAGACCCAGTACTTC.

The gene calls are TRBV2 and TRBJ1-5; 7 bases match TRBD1. Germline-derived CDR1 and CDR2 are SNHLY and FYNNEI. Losses at the gene ends were 7 bases for V and 0 bases for J; bases not matched to a gene: 9. The CDR3 has 16 residues. CDR3 sequence (DNA): TGTGCCAGCAACGGGAGACAGGGTTATAGCAATCAGCCCCAGCATTTT. Its translation is CASNGRQGYSNQPQHF.

This clonotype was recorded at least ten times. The chain links TRBV29-1 to TRBJ1-1, with 7 bases fitting TRBD1. Germline V gene sequence: CDR1 SQVTM, CDR2 ANQGSEA. V was clipped by 3 bases and J by 5 bases; unmatched bases: 6. The CDR3 extends over 13 amino acids. The CDR3 spells CSVDRGQSTEAFF. Here the CDR3 DNA reads TGCAGCGTTGACCGGGGACAGTCTACTGAAGCTTTCTTT.

This clonotype appeared many times. CDR3 in amino acids: CASSWGTSGGTDTQYF. The CDR3 nucleotides read TGCGCCAGCAGCTGGGGGACTAGCGGGGGAACAGATACGCAGTATTTT. The chain employs TRBV5-1 and TRBJ2-3, with 14 nucleotides matching TRBD2. J lost 3 bases, V lost 3 bases, and 3 bases had no gene match. The CDR3 contains 16 residues. Germline V gene sequence: CDR1 SGHRS, CDR2 YFSETQ.

This chain joins TRBV7-2 and TRBJ1-4; D gene ambiguous. The V end lost 7 bases, the J end lost 4 bases, and 13 bases lay between the germline ends. The CDR3 contains 14 residues. Germline assignment: CDR1 SGHTA and CDR2 FQGNSA. CDR3 sequence (DNA): TGTGCCAGCAAAATCGACACCATTAATGAAAAACTGTTTTTT. This translates into CASKIDTINEKLFF.

This clonotype was recorded many times. The V call is TRBV29-1, the J call TRBJ2-7; 10 bases fit TRBD1. The CDR3 has 14 residues. V trimming: 6 bases; J trimming: 5 bases; junction bases outside the gene matches: 10. Germline CDR1 is SQVTM and CDR2 is ANQGSEA. The CDR3 region has the DNA TGCAGCGTAGACCGGGGACAGGGGCTAGACGAGCAGTACTTC. It yields the protein CSVDRGQGLDEQYF.

This clonotype has only a few counts. The V gene is TRBV29-1, the J gene TRBJ2-6, with 7 bases matching TRBD2. From germline, CDR1 is SQVTM and CDR2 ANQGSEA. CDR3 length: 15 residues. Trimming at V came to 6 bases and at J to 0 bases, leaving 5 bases not matched to a gene. For the CDR3, the DNA is TGCAGCGTGCTGGGGGGGAGCTCTGGGGCCAACGTCCTGACTTTC. Translated, it gives CSVLGGSSGANVLTF.

Details on this clonotype: This may arise from a read error, as a much more abundant clone is one base away. This CDR3 reads CVTSRDPAPDQPQHF. In DNA form, the CDR3 reads TGTGTCACCAGCAGAGATCCCGCGCCAGATCAGCCCCAGCATTTT. The chain combines TRBV15 with TRBJ1-5; the D is unclear. Germline CDR1 reads LNHNV; CDR2 reads YYDKDF (reference sequence). The CDR3 spans 15 residues.

This clonotype has a count of ten or more. The chain joins TRBV10-3 to TRBJ2-3; TRBD1 aligns across 8 bases. Germline V gene lookup returns CDR1 ENHRY and CDR2 SYGVKD. The CDR3 is 17 amino acids. The V and J ends lost 6 bases and 2 bases, in that order; junction bases with no gene match: 13. For the CDR3, the DNA is TGTGCCATCAGACAGCCGGGACAGGAAAGAAACACAGATACGCAGTATTTT. It translates to CAIRQPGQERNTDTQYF.

The table lists this clonotype with many counts. The chain combines TRBV20-1 with TRBJ2-1, with 7 bases matching TRBD2. This CDR3 comprises 13 residues. The germline V gene has CDR1 DFQATT and CDR2 SNEGSKA (reference sequence). V lost 1 base, J lost 8 bases, and 5 bases stayed unmatched. CDR3 sequence: CSARGGGFDEQFF. CDR3 nucleotides: TGCAGTGCTAGAGGCGGGGGTTTTGATGAGCAGTTCTTC.

This clonotype was seen a few times. V gene TRBV12-5 combines with J gene TRBJ1-1; 7 nucleotides agree with TRBD1. The CDR3 length is 16 residues. V was clipped by 1 base and J by 6 bases; unmatched bases: 11. In germline, CDR1 is LGHNT, CDR2 FRNRAP. The CDR3 reads CASGLGQGTDLPEAFF. The CDR3 DNA reads TGTGCTAGTGGTTTGGGACAGGGTACGGATCTTCCTGAAGCTTTCTTT.

This clonotype was observed at least ten times. V and J are TRBV6-6 and TRBJ1-6, with D maybe TRBD1 (6 bases). Deletions cut 5 bases from V and 7 bases from J, with 12 bases between. Germline values: CDR1 MNHNY, CDR2 SVGAGI (reference sequence). There are 14 residues in the CDR3. CDR3 region: CASSHEDRNSPLHF. In DNA form, the CDR3 reads TGTGCCAGCAGTCACGAAGACAGGAATTCACCCCTCCACTTT.

The table lists this clonotype with a few counts. V usage is TRBV5-4 and J usage is TRBJ2-2; D possibly matches TRBD1 or TRBD2 (6 bases each). Germline values: CDR1 SGHNT, CDR2 YYREEE (reference sequence). V was cut by 4 bases and J by 4 bases, with 17 bases left in between. The CDR3 contains 16 residues. The CDR3 sequence: CASSPLGGIGTGELFF. CDR3 in DNA: TGTGCCAGCAGCCCTCTAGGGGGGATCGGCACCGGGGAGCTGTTTTTT.